This T cell receptor (beta chain) appears in the sequencing data of a study of T cell clonotyping in hematopoietic cell transplantation. This table comes from immunoSEQ multiplex PCR, and its TCRdb copy is limited to in-frame clones, with some not included. The sample yields about 27,000 clones, around 70% seen once. Time point given: recipient sample about 28 days before transplant, after cytoreduction. Trimming took 2 bases from V and 2 from J; bases not matched to a gene: 4. The CDR3 extends over 16 amino acids. Looked up from germline, CDR1 is MGHRA and CDR2 is YSYEKL. The V gene is TRBV4-1, the J gene TRBJ2-3; 10 bases map to TRBD2. The starting material was peripheral blood mononuclear cells, obtained before stem cell transplant. This clonotype originated in a man aged 45 to 65 with myelodysplastic syndrome. Some clones in this sample may be carry-over from other donors' samples. The CDR3 region is CASSQTLAGTTDTQYF. Here the CDR3 DNA reads TGCGCCAGCAGCCAAACACTAGCGGGGACCACAGATACGCAGTATTTT.